The clone carrying this TCR beta chain was counted a few times. This record belongs to a study of T cells after yellow fever vaccination. Across the study: Where fractions had low cell numbers, libraries were prepared from them with the SMART-Seq v4 Ultra Low Input RNA kit.

The V gene's germline CDR1 is SGHDT and CDR2 YYEEEE. The CDR3 runs 11 residues. The V end was cut by 3 bases, the J end by 5 bases, with 5 bases between. Study conclusions and caveats: Weaker, the secondary response had a peak occurring faster, on day 5 versus 15.

A universal primer site and UMIs were added as TCR cDNA was made by 5'RACE template switching. TCRdb called the 5' RACE reads again in MiXCR, with one record for every CDR3 protein. The table shows about 53,000 distinct CDR3 sequences, with 5.7% occurring only once. This sample comprised PBMCs, either bulk or a sorted T-cell subset (CD4+, CD8+, memory, or dextramer-sorted; not recorded which), obtained on the day of the yellow fever booster vaccination. The clonotype was recovered from a man younger than 35 who received the YFV17D yellow fever vaccine. The chain couples TRBV5-6 to TRBJ1-2; a possible D gene is TRBD1 (5 bases). CDR3 bases: TGTGCCAGCAGCTGGGGGTATGGCTACACCTTC. It translates to CASSWGYGYTF.